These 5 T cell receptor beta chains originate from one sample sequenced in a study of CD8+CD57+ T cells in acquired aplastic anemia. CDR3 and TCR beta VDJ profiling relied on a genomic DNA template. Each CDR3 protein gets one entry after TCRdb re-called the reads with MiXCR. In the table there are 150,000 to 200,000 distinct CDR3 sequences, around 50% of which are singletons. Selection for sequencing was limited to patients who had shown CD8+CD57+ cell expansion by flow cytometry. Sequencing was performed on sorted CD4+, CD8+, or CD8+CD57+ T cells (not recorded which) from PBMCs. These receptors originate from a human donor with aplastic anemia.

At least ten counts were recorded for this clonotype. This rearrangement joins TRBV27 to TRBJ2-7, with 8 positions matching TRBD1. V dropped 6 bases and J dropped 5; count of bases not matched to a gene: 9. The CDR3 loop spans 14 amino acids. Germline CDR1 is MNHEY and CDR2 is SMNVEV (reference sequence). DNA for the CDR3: TGTGCCAGCAGCCTAAGAACGACAGGGGACGAGCAGTACTTC. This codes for CASSLRTTGDEQYF.

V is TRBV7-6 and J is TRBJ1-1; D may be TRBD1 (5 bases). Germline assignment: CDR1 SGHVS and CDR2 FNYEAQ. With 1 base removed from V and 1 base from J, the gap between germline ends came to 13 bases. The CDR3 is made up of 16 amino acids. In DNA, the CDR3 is TGTGCCAGCAGCTTAGAAACAGGACAAAAGAACACTGAAGCTTTCTTT. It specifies CASSLETGQKNTEAFF.

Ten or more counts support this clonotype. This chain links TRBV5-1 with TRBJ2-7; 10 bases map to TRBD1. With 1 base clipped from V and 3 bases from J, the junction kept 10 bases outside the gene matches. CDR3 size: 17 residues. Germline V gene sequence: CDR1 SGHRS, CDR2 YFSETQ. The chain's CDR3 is CASSLTPTGTGVYEQYF. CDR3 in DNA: TGCGCCAGCAGCTTGACTCCGACCGGGACAGGGGTCTACGAGCAGTACTTC.

CDR3 sequence reads: CASSHTGTSGSYEQYF. CDR3 DNA sequence: TGTGCCAGCAGTCACACAGGGACTAGCGGCTCCTACGAGCAGTACTTC. The chain uses TRBV11-2 and TRBJ2-7, with 11 positions matching TRBD2. The CDR3 has 16 amino acids. V trimming: 6 bases; J trimming: 0 bases; junction bases outside the gene matches: 7. CDR1 is SGHAT, CDR2 FQNNGV, per germline.

The CDR3 spells CASTTGQGGYTF. The CDR3 region has the DNA TGTGCCAGCACCACGGGACAGGGTGGCTACACCTTC. This chain connects TRBV7-2 to TRBJ1-2; TRBD1 matches at 9 bases. J gave up 7 bases and V 7 bases, and 4 bases lay outside the gene matches. From germline, CDR1 is SGHTA and CDR2 FQGNSA. This CDR3 region has 12 residues.